This TCR beta chain was found in a study of OX40 agonist ivuxolimab in advanced cancers. Study results and limitations: Some nonresponders also had low normalized T-cell clonal expansion.

Method: immunoSEQ multiplex PCR; TCRdb's copy keeps in-frame clones and lacks some. The repertoire has over 50,000 clones, about 84% of them found once; the top ten carry 3% to 4%. CDR3 length equals 15 residues. V was pared by 0 bases and J by 1 base, with 2 bases of the junction left unmatched. Germline values: CDR1 SGHAT, CDR2 FQNNGV. As for this clone: The antigen is unknown.

The TCR originated in an adult with an advanced solid tumor such as melanoma, head and neck, liver or kidney cancer. The sample was CD4+ or CD8+ T cells sorted from blood, taken in a trial of the OX40 agonist ivuxolimab. V and J are TRBV11-2 and TRBJ2-5, with 7 bases lining up with TRBD2. The CDR3 coding sequence is TGTGCCAGCAGCTTAGAAGGCGGGGGCCAAGAGACCCAGTACTTC. It translates to CASSLEGGGQETQYF.